This T cell receptor (beta chain) comes out of a study of breast tumors, draining lymph nodes, adjacent tissues. With V trimmed by 5 bases and J by 1 base, 6 bases remained unmatched. The germline V gene has CDR1 GTSNPN and CDR2 SVGIG (reference sequence). This CDR3 region has 14 residues. TCRdb re-derived calls from the multiplex PCR reads in MiXCR, one entry per CDR3 protein. The table records roughly 70,000 distinct CDR3 sequences, about 40% of them present only once. Overall study results and limits: Luminal-like breast cancer showed significantly greater tumor-nontumor repertoire similarity than basal-like breast cancer did. Tumor T cell lymph node origin was a supported hypothesis, not proven. The data were judged consistent with most tumor T cells coming from lymph node and expanding in tumor.

A note on this clonotype: Its matching antigen is unknown.

This clonotype was sampled from a female donor with breast cancer. Some clones in this sample may be carry-over from other donors' samples. Specimen: breast tumor tissue. V is TRBV30 and J is TRBJ2-3, with 7 bases matching TRBD1. CDR3 sequence reads: CAWRTGWGTDTQYF. The DNA for the CDR3 is TGTGCCTGGCGGACAGGATGGGGCACAGATACGCAGTATTTT.